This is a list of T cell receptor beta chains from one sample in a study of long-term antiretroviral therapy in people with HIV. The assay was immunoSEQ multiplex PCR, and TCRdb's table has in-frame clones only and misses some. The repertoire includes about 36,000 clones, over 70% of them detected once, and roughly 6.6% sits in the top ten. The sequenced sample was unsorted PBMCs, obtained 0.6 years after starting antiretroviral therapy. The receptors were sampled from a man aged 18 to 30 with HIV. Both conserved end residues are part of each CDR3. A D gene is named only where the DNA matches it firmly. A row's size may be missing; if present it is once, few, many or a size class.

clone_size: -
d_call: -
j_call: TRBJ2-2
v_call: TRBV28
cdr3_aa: CASSRPGTGELFF
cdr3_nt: TGTGCCAGCAGCCGACCAGGCACCGGGGAGCTGTTTTTT

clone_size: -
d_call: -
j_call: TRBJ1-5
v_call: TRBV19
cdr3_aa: CASSSGGAGQPQHF
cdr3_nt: TGTGCCAGTAGCTCTGGGGGGGCAGGTCAGCCCCAGCATTTT

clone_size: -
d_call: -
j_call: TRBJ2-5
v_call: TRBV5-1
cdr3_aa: CASSAEGDTGAWETQYF
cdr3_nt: TGCGCCAGCAGCGCGGAGGGAGACACAGGAGCGTGGGAGACCCAGTACTTC

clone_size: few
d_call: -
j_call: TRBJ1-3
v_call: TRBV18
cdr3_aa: CASSREGSSGNTIYF
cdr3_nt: TGTGCCAGCTCACGAGAGGGTTCCTCTGGAAACACCATATATTTT

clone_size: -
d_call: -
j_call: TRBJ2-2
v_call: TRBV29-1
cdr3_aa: CSVRDFLNTGELFF
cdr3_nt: TGCAGCGTCCGGGACTTCCTAAACACCGGGGAGCTGTTTTTT

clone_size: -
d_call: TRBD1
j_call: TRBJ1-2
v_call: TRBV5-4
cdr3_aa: CASSPPDRGRYTF
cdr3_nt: TGTGCCAGCAGCCCCCCCGACAGGGGGAGGTACACCTTC

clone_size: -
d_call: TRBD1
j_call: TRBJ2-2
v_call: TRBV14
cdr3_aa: CASSLPAGTGGNTGELFF
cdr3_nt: TGTGCCAGCAGCCTCCCCGCCGGGACAGGGGGAAACACCGGGGAGCTGTTTTTT

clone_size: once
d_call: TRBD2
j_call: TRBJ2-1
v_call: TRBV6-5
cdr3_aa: CASSYTGLAGEQFF
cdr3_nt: TGTGCCAGCAGTTACACTGGACTAGCGGGGGAGCAGTTCTTC

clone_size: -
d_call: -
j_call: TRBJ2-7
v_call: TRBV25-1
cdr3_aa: CASTGANSYEQYF
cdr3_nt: TGTGCCAGTACGGGGGCCAATTCCTACGAGCAGTACTTC

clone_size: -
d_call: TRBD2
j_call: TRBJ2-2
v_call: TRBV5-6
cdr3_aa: CASSFLGLAGAGELFF
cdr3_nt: TGTGCCAGCAGCTTCCTGGGACTAGCTGGGGCCGGGGAGCTGTTTTTT

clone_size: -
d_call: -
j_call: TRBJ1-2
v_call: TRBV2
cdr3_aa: CARPLETNYGYTF
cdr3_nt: TGTGCCAGACCGCTGGAGACTAACTATGGCTACACCTTC

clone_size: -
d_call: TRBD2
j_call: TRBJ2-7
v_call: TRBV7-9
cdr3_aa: CASSIAGASWEQYF
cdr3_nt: TGTGCCAGCAGCATAGCGGGGGCGTCTTGGGAGCAGTACTTC

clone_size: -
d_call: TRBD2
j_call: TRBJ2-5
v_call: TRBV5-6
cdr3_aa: CASSLNGRGQETQYF
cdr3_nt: TGTGCCAGCAGCTTGAACGGGAGGGGGCAAGAGACCCAGTACTTC

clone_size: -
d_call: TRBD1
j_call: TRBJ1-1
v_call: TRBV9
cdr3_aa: CASSVAGGFTVMNTEAFF
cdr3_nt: TGTGCCAGCAGCGTGGCAGGGGGGTTCACAGTGATGAACACTGAAGCTTTCTTT

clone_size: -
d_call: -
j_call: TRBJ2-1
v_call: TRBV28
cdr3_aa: CASSSGWVDNEQFF
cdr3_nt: TGTGCCAGCAGTTCAGGCTGGGTAGACAATGAGCAGTTCTTC

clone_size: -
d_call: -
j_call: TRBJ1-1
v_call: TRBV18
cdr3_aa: CASSPKKGVNTEAFF
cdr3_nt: TGTGCCAGCTCACCAAAGAAGGGGGTGAACACTGAAGCTTTCTTT

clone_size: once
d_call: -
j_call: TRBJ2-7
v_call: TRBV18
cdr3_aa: CASSPLARSYEQYF
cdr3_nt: TGTGCCAGCTCACCACTAGCGCGATCCTACGAGCAGTACTTC

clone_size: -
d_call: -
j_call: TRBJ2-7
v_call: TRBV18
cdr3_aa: CASSQLPSYEQYF
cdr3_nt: TGTGCCAGCTCGCAGTTGCCCTCCTACGAGCAGTACTTC

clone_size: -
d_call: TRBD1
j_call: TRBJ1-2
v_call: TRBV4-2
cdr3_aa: CASRNPRGPYGYTF
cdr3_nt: TGTGCCAGCAGAAACCCCAGGGGGCCCTATGGCTACACCTTC

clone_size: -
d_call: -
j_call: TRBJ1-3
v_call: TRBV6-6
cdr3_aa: CASRRQATSGNTIYF
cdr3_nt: TGTGCCAGCAGGCGACAGGCGACCTCTGGAAACACCATATATTTT

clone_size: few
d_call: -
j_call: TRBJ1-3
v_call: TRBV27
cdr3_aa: CASSPRRGGRNTIYF
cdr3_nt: TGTGCCAGCAGCCCCAGAAGGGGAGGTAGAAACACCATATATTTT

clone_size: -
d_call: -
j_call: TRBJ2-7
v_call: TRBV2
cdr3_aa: CASSPWGAEQYF
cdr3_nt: TGTGCCAGCAGCCCCTGGGGGGCCGAGCAGTACTTC

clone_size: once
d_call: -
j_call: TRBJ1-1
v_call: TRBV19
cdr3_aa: CASRNRVLGDTEAFF
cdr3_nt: TGTGCCAGTAGGAACAGGGTTTTGGGGGACACTGAAGCTTTCTTT

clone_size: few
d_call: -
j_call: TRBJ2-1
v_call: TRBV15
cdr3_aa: CATSRALSYNEQFF
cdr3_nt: TGTGCCACCAGCAGGGCCTTGTCCTACAATGAGCAGTTCTTC

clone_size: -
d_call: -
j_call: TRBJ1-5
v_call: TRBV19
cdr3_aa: CASSGEINQPQHF
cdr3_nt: TGTGCCAGTAGCGGGGAGATCAATCAGCCCCAGCATTTT

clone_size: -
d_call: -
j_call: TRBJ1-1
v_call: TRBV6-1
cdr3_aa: CASSDIRQRIKNTEAFF
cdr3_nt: TGTGCCAGCAGTGATATTCGTCAGCGAATAAAGAACACTGAAGCTTTCTTT

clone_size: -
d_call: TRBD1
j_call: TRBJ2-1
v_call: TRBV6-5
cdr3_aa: CASRLDRVHEQFF
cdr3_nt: TGTGCCAGCAGACTTGACAGGGTCCATGAGCAGTTCTTC

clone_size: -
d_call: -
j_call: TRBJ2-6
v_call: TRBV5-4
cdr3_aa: CASSTGQSGANVLTF
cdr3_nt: TGTGCCAGCAGCACCGGACAGTCTGGGGCCAACGTCCTGACTTTC

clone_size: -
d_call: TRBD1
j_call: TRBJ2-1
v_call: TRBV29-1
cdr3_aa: CSVEAPDRVSYNEQFF
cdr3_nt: TGCAGCGTTGAAGCCCCAGACAGGGTATCCTACAATGAGCAGTTCTTC

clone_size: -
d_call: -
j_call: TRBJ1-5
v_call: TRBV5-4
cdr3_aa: CASSSGEVTSGNQPQHF
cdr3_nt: TGTGCCAGCAGCTCCGGCGAAGTCACTAGTGGCAATCAGCCCCAGCATTTT

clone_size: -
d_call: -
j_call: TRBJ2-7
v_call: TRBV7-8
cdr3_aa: CASSPRGLGQYF
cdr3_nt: TGTGCCAGCAGCCCCCGGGGGTTGGGGCAGTACTTC

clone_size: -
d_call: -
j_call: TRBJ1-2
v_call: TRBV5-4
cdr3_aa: CASSLLQNYGYTF
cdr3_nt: TGTGCCAGCAGCTTGTTACAGAACTATGGCTACACCTTC

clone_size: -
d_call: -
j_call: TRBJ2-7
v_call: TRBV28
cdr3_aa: CASSLPGAENYEQYF
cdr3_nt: TGTGCCAGCAGTTTACCCGGGGCCGAGAACTACGAGCAGTACTTC

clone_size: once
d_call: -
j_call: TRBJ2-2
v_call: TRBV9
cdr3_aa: CASSVEGSTGELFF
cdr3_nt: TGTGCCAGCAGCGTAGAGGGTTCTACCGGGGAGCTGTTTTTT

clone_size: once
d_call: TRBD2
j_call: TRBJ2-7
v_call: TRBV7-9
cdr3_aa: CASSLGRRGTSQGQYF
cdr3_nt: TGTGCCAGCAGCTTAGGTCGACGAGGGACTAGCCAGGGGCAGTACTTC

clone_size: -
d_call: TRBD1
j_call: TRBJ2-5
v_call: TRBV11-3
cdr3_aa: CASSLGQRQETQYF
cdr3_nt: TGTGCCAGCAGCTTGGGACAGCGTCAAGAGACCCAGTACTTC

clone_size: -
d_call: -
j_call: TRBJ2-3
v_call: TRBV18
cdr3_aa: CASSPSTGSAAQYF
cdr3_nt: TGTGCCAGCTCACCCTCTACAGGGTCGGCGGCGCAGTATTTT

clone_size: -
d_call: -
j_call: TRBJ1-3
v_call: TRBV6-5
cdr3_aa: CASRQSISGNTIYF
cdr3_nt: TGTGCCAGCAGACAATCGATCTCTGGAAACACCATATATTTT

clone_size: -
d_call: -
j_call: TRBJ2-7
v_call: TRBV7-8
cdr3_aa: CASSLSGTSSYEQYF
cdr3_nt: TGTGCCAGCAGCTTATCCGGGACTTCTTCCTACGAGCAGTACTTC

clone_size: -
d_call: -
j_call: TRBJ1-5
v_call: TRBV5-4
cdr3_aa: CASSFGNQPQHF
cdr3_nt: TGTGCCAGCAGCTTCGGGAATCAGCCCCAGCATTTT

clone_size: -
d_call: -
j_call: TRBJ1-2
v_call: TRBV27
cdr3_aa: CASSSGTDYGYTF
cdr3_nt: TGTGCCAGCAGTTCCGGGACGGACTATGGCTACACCTTC

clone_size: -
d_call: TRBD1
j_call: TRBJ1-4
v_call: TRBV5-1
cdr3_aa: CASSVEQGARKLFF
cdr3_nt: TGCGCCAGCAGCGTCGAACAGGGGGCGCGAAAACTGTTTTTT

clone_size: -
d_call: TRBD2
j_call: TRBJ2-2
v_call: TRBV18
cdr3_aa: CASSPRLAGNTGELFF
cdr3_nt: TGTGCCAGCTCACCACGACTAGCGGGGAACACCGGGGAGCTGTTTTTT

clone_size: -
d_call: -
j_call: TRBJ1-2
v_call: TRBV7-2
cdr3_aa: CASRPGTIVTGYTF
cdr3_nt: TGTGCCAGCCGGCCCGGGACAATCGTAACTGGCTACACCTTC

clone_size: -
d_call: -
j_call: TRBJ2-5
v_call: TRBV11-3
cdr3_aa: CASSLGRGQQETQYF
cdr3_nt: TGTGCCAGCAGCTTAGGGCGGGGACAGCAAGAGACCCAGTACTTC

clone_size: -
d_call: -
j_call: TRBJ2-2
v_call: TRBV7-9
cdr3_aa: CASSLAQGPSTGELFF
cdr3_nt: TGTGCCAGCAGCTTAGCACAGGGTCCGAGCACCGGGGAGCTGTTTTTT